What follows are 14 T cell receptor beta chains derived from one specimen sequenced in a study of T cell responses to AZD1222 COVID-19 vaccine. The protocol was immunoSEQ multiplex PCR, while the TCRdb copy is restricted to in-frame clones and leaves out a portion. This table has more than 95,000 clones, 70% to 90% appearing once. The specimen was peripheral blood, collected on day 0 of AZD1222 vaccination. These receptors were taken from an adult in good health.

This clone has more than one count but fewer than ten. The chain joins TRBV28 to TRBJ2-5; 8 bases fit TRBD2. V shed 3 bases and J 4 bases; nucleotides not matched to a gene: 4. The length of the CDR3 is 14 residues. From germline, CDR1 is MDHEN and CDR2 SYDVKM. Here the CDR3 DNA reads TGTGCCAGCAGTTTTACGGGGGGGAGAGAGACCCAGTACTTC. This sequence encodes CASSFTGGRETQYF.

This sequence joins TRBV11-2 and TRBJ2-7; D may correspond to TRBD1 or TRBD2 (5 bases each). The CDR3 has 15 amino acids. Trimming removed 5 bases from V and 4 bases from J, with 18 bases in between. Germline CDR1 SGHAT, CDR2 FQNNGV. The CDR3 region is CASSPTAVRGYEQYF. The CDR3 DNA reads as TGTGCCAGCAGCCCCACCGCGGTGAGGGGTTACGAGCAGTACTTC.

The V gene is TRBV28, the J gene TRBJ2-1; D gene unclear. Germline V gene data show CDR1 as MDHEN and CDR2 as SYDVKM. The CDR3 spans 13 residues. V lost 7 bases, J lost 0 bases, and 7 bases lay in between. The CDR3 here is CASTTNSYNEQFF. The CDR3 nucleotides read TGTGCCAGCACCACCAACTCCTACAATGAGCAGTTCTTC.

The CDR3 protein is CSVRAGGQDTQYF. The CDR3 nucleotides read TGCAGCGTTCGGGCGGGAGGCCAGGATACGCAGTATTTT. V and J are TRBV29-1 and TRBJ2-3; 8 nucleotides match TRBD2. Germline values: CDR1 SQVTM, CDR2 ANQGSEA. This CDR3 has 13 amino acids. V gave up 5 bases and J gave up 6 bases; unmatched junction bases: 7.

The rearrangement joins TRBV14 to TRBJ2-2; D is unclear. The CDR3 totals 12 residues. Germline values: CDR1 SGHDN, CDR2 FVKESK. V shed 5 bases and J shed 6 bases, with 7 bases lying between them. The CDR3 nucleotides read TGTGCCAGCAGCTTAAGGGCCGGGGAGCTGTTTTTT. It codes for CASSLRAGELFF. The full variable domain, rest sourced from reference TRBV14 and TRBJ2-2, is EAGVTQFPSHSVIEKGQTVTLRCDPISGHDNLYWYRRVMGKEIKFLLHFVKESKQDESGMPNNRFLAERTGGTYSTLKVQPAELEDSGVYFCASSLRAGELFFGEGSRLTVL.

Only one count was recorded for this clone. The J gene is TRBJ2-2, the V gene TRBV6-5; D remains ambiguous. V was cut by 2 bases and J by 2 bases, with 6 bases left in between. Germline V gives CDR1 MNHEY, CDR2 SVGAGI. The CDR3 runs 14 residues. CDR3 sequence: CASSYGGNTGELFF. Written as DNA, the CDR3 is TGTGCCAGCAGTTACGGCGGTAACACCGGGGAGCTGTTTTTT.

The rearrangement uses TRBV19 and TRBJ2-3; 7 nucleotides agree with TRBD1. Trimming took 5 bases from V and 5 from J; bases not matched to a gene: 4. Germline V gene sequence: CDR1 LNHDA, CDR2 SQIVND (reference sequence). This CDR3 is 13 amino acids long. CDR3 bases: TGTGCCAGTAGTCTCAGGGGGAGAGATACGCAGTATTTT. Translating gives CASSLRGRDTQYF. The full variable domain, rest sourced from reference TRBV19 and TRBJ2-3, is DGGITQSPKYLFRKEGQNVTLSCEQNLNHDAMYWYRQDPGQGLRLIYYSQIVNDFQKGDIAEGYSVSREKKESFPLTVTSAQKNPTAFYLCASSLRGRDTQYFGPGTRLTVL.

This chain connects TRBV19 to TRBJ2-7, with D perhaps assigned TRBD1 or TRBD2 (5 bases each). Trimming removed 4 bases from V and 5 bases from J, with 12 bases in between. CDR3 length: 13 residues. Per germline, CDR1 LNHDA and CDR2 SQIVND (reference sequence). The CDR3 loop is CASSRVEDNEQYF. The CDR3 DNA is TGTGCCAGTAGTAGGGTGGAGGACAACGAGCAGTACTTC.

V is TRBV11-3 and J is TRBJ1-1; 12 bases are shared with TRBD1. Germline V gene sequence: CDR1 SGHNT, CDR2 YENEEA. This CDR3 contains 15 residues. The V gene end was trimmed by 1 base and the J gene end by 6 bases; junction bases not matched to a gene: 3. CDR3 residues: CASSLGGTGGSEAFF. The CDR3 DNA sequence: TGTGCCAGCAGCTTAGGGGGGACAGGGGGCTCTGAAGCTTTCTTT.

In this sample, this clone turned up once. CDR3 nucleotides: TGTGCCAGCAGCTTAAAGGGGATTACTCAGCCCCAGCATTTT. Translating gives CASSLKGITQPQHF. The V gene is TRBV7-2, the J gene TRBJ1-5, with D perhaps TRBD1 (5 bases). Germline V CDR1 and CDR2: SGHTA, FQGNSA. CDR3 length: 14 residues. The V and J ends lost 2 bases and 6 bases respectively, with 11 bases between them. The whole variable domain, filled in from reference TRBV7-2 and TRBJ1-5, reads GAGVSQSPSNKVTEKGKDVELRCDPISGHTALYWYRQSLGQGLEFLIYFQGNSAPDKSGLPSDRFSAERTGGSVSTLTIQRTQQEDSAVYLCASSLKGITQPQHFGDGTRLSIL.

V usage is TRBV9 and J usage is TRBJ2-2; a possible D gene is TRBD2 (6 bases). Trimming stripped 0 bases from V and 4 bases from J, with 13 bases between. Germline values: CDR1 SGDLS, CDR2 YYNGEE. The CDR3 extends over 16 amino acids. DNA for the CDR3: TGTGCCAGCAGCGTAGGGCTCCAGGGAGGCACCGGGGAGCTGTTTTTT. Its translation is CASSVGLQGGTGELFF.

The V gene is TRBV7-9, the J gene TRBJ1-2; D gene unclear. Germline CDR1 and CDR2: SEHNR and FQNEAQ (reference sequence). This CDR3 spans 14 amino acids. V was clipped by 6 bases and J by 3 bases, with 14 bases between them. In DNA form, the CDR3 reads TGTGCCAGCAGTCCCCTTCGGGCTGACTATGGCTACACCTTC. This translates into CASSPLRADYGYTF.

The chain carries TRBV6-5 and TRBJ2-1; D remains ambiguous. CDR1 and CDR2 (germline): MNHEY, SVGAGI. The CDR3 covers 15 residues. The V end lost 6 bases, the J end lost 0 bases, and 12 bases lay between the germline ends. The CDR3 coding sequence is TGTGCCAGCAGCCTCACAGTTAGCTCCTACAATGAGCAGTTCTTC. It is translated as CASSLTVSSYNEQFF.

This chain uses TRBV6-5 with TRBJ2-1, with a possible D match to TRBD2 (6 bases). The CDR3 spans 12 residues. The V gene lost 6 bases and the J gene lost 8 bases, with 11 bases spanning the gap. CDR1 is MNHEY and CDR2 is SVGAGI in the germline V gene. CDR3 DNA sequence: TGTGCCAGCAGCCGACTAGTTGATGAGCAGTTCTTC. Its protein is CASSRLVDEQFF.